This TCR beta chain came from a study of CD8 T cells in Susac syndrome. Germline CDR1 MDHEN, CDR2 SYDVKM. Trimming removed 6 bases from V and 0 bases from J, with 7 bases in between. The CDR3 length is 13 residues. After extraction with the RNeasy kit, about 0.45 to 1 ug of the RNA was reverse transcribed using random hexamers. TCRdb reprocessed the immunoSEQ multiplex PCR reads via MiXCR and lists one record per CDR3 protein. Altogether under 350,000 distinct CDR3 sequences are present, about 92% being singletons, with the ten largest covering around 0.07%. This clonotype was counted between two and nine times.

The chain recombines TRBV28 with TRBJ2-3; D gene ambiguous. The material sequenced was CD4+ T cells from PBMCs. This TCR derives from a human donor with multiple sclerosis. The CDR3 DNA sequence: TGTGCCAGCAGCCGAGAGAGCACAGATACGCAGTATTTT. The encoded protein is CASSRESTDTQYF.